Following are 14 T cell receptor beta chains from one sample sequenced in a study of cytomegalovirus exposure and HLA in healthy donors. PCR used 60 Vbeta primers and 13 Jbeta primers. Clones were sequenced by immunoSEQ multiplex PCR, and TCRdb holds only the in-frame ones, with some missing. The sample holds 150,000 to 200,000 clones, 80% to 90% seen once. The source material was PBMCs. The source is a girl aged 5 to 17 in good health and CMV-seropositive.

In its sample, this clone was seen a few times. CDR3 coding DNA: TGTGCCAGTAGTATAGATGGGACTGCACCCTATGGCTACACCTTC. It codes for CASSIDGTAPYGYTF. The chain is built from TRBV19 and TRBJ1-2, with D perhaps matching TRBD1 (5 bases). The ends were cut back, 0 bases at V and 4 bases at J, with 12 bases in the middle. CDR3 length: 15 amino acids. Germline lookup yields CDR1 LNHDA and CDR2 SQIVND (reference sequence).

In its sample, this clone was seen a few times. The rearrangement links TRBV7-9 to TRBJ1-5; D might be TRBD1 (6 bases). V gave up 5 bases and J gave up 7 bases, with 18 bases separating them. Germline V gene lookup returns CDR1 SEHNR and CDR2 FQNEAQ (reference sequence). There are 15 residues in the CDR3. The CDR3 reads CASSAPEGGGQPQHF. The CDR3 region has the DNA TGTGCCAGCAGCGCCCCTGAGGGGGGGGGCCAGCCCCAGCATTTT.

This clone was detected once. The chain uses TRBV2 and TRBJ1-6, with no clear D. This CDR3 comprises 17 residues. CDR1 SNHLY and CDR2 FYNNEI come from the germline V gene. With 1 base removed from V and 0 bases from J, the gap between germline ends came to 10 bases. CDR3: CASSEGSVASYNSPLHF. CDR3 nucleotides: TGTGCCAGCAGTGAAGGGTCAGTAGCCTCCTATAATTCACCCCTCCACTTT.

The chain links TRBV9 to TRBJ1-6; maybe TRBD1 (5 bases). This CDR3 has 15 residues. V shed 0 bases and J shed 8 bases, with 12 bases lying between them. Looked up from germline, CDR1 is SGDLS and CDR2 is YYNGEE. CDR3 sequence (DNA): TGTGCCAGCAGCGTAGAAGGGGCCAGGGATTCACCCCTCCACTTT. Translating gives CASSVEGARDSPLHF.

This chain links TRBV6-4 with TRBJ1-5, with D maybe TRBD1 (6 bases). V lost 10 bases and J lost 0, with 19 bases in between. This CDR3 comprises 16 residues. Germline values: CDR1 MRHNA, CDR2 SNTAGT. The CDR3 protein is CAILPEGTYSNQPQHF. DNA for the CDR3: TGTGCCATCCTCCCCGAGGGGACATATAGCAATCAGCCCCAGCATTTT.

This clone was counted once. The rearrangement links TRBV15 to TRBJ2-1, with D perhaps TRBD2 (6 bases). The CDR3 extends over 12 amino acids. Trimming cost V 4 bases and J 6 bases, with 7 bases left between them. Germline loops: CDR1 LNHNV, CDR2 YYDKDF (reference sequence). CDR3 sequence reads: CATSTGGNEQFF. In nucleotides, the CDR3 is TGTGCCACCAGCACCGGGGGCAATGAGCAGTTCTTC.

J is TRBJ2-3 and V is TRBV19, with D maybe TRBD1 (5 bases). V was cut by 3 bases and J by 0 bases, with 7 bases left in between. The germline gives CDR1 LNHDA, CDR2 SQIVND (reference sequence). The CDR3 loop spans 14 amino acids. The CDR3 protein is CASSIQGSTDTQYF. The CDR3 DNA reads as TGTGCCAGTAGTATCCAGGGTAGCACAGATACGCAGTATTTT.

Note on this clone: Additional DNA sequences in this sample encode the identical CDR3. The chain links TRBV6-1 to TRBJ2-5; a weak D match, TRBD2 (6 bases). V lost 5 bases, J lost 2 bases, and 12 bases lay in between. The germline CDR1 and CDR2 sequences are MNHNS and SASEGT. The CDR3 is 14 residues long. CDR3 residues: CASSTRTKQETQYF. CDR3 sequence (DNA): TGTGCCAGCAGTACCCGGACTAAGCAAGAGACCCAGTACTTC.

J is TRBJ1-1 and V is TRBV7-9, with 7 bases aligning to TRBD1. The germline CDR1 and CDR2 sequences are SEHNR and FQNEAQ (reference sequence). V lost 1 base to trimming and J lost 12 bases; unmatched junction nucleotides: 2. The CDR3 covers 11 residues. The CDR3 sequence: CASSLGQGTFF. The CDR3 DNA reads TGTGCCAGCAGCTTAGGACAGGGAACTTTCTTT.

The V gene is TRBV11-2, the J gene TRBJ2-1, with 13 positions matching TRBD2. CDR3 length equals 15 residues. V dropped 5 bases and J dropped 7; count of bases not matched to a gene: 5. The V gene's germline CDR1 is SGHAT and CDR2 FQNNGV. The CDR3 DNA reads TGTGCCAGCAGCACTAGCGGGGGGGTTTTTAATGAGCAGTTCTTC. It yields the protein CASSTSGGVFNEQFF. The full variable domain, completed using reference TRBV11-2 and TRBJ2-1, is EAGVAQSPRYKIIEKRQSVAFWCNPISGHATLYWYQQILGQGPKLLIQFQNNGVVDDSQLPKDRFSAERLKGVDSTLKIQPAKLEDSAVYLCASSTSGGVFNEQFFGPGTRLTVL.

This sequence joins TRBV5-6 and TRBJ1-3, with a possible D match to TRBD1 (5 bases). The CDR3 has 14 amino acids. Looked up from germline, CDR1 is SGHDT and CDR2 is YYEEEE. V lost 4 bases, J lost 3 bases, and 11 bases lay in between. The CDR3 sequence is CASSGPGVGNTIYF. The CDR3 nucleotides are TGTGCCAGCAGCGGCCCGGGGGTTGGAAACACCATATATTTT.

There are a few counts of this clone. The chain combines TRBV6-5 with TRBJ1-2; 12 nucleotides line up with TRBD1. Looked up from germline, CDR1 is MNHEY and CDR2 is SVGAGI. The CDR3 is 15 amino acids. V shed 0 bases, J shed 8 bases, and the junction held 4 bases outside the gene matches. CDR3 region: CASSYSKGTGGGYTF. In nucleotides, the CDR3 is TGTGCCAGCAGTTACTCGAAGGGGACAGGGGGCGGCTACACCTTC.

The V gene is TRBV12-5, the J gene TRBJ1-1; D ambiguous. The length of the CDR3 is 16 residues. Looked up from germline, CDR1 is LGHNT and CDR2 is FRNRAP. V gave up 6 bases and J gave up 0 bases, with 17 bases separating them. The CDR3, as DNA: TGTGCTAGTGGCATATACCTGGGCCAATTGAACACTGAAGCTTTCTTT. It codes for CASGIYLGQLNTEAFF. The variable domain in full, completed from reference TRBV12-5 and TRBJ1-1, reads DARVTQTPRHKVTEMGQEVTMRCQPILGHNTVFWYRQTMMQGLELLAYFRNRAPLDDSGMPKDRFSAEMPDATLATLKIQPSEPRDSAVYFCASGIYLGQLNTEAFFGQGTRLTVV.

The V and J genes are TRBV6-1 and TRBJ1-2, with TRBD1 identical over 9 bases. V shed 5 bases and J 4 bases; nucleotides not matched to a gene: 8. The CDR3 length is 15 residues. Germline V CDR1 and CDR2: MNHNS, SASEGT. Here the CDR3 DNA reads TGTGCCAGCAGTAACACAGGGGGCGCTGGCTATGGCTACACCTTC. Its translation is CASSNTGGAGYGYTF.